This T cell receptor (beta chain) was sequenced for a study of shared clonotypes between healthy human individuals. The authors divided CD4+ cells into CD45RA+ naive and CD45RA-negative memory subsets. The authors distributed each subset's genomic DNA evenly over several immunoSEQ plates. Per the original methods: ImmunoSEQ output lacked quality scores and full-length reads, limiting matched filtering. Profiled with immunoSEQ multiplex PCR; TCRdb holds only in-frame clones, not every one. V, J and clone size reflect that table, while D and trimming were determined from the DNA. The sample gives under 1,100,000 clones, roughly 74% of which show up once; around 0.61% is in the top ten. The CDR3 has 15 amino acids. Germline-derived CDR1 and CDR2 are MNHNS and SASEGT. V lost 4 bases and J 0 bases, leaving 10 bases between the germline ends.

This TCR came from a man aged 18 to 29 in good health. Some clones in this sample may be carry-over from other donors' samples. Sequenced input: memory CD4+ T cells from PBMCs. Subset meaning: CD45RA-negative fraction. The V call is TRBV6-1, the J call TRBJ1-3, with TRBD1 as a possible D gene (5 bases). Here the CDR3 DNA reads TGTGCCAGCAGTGGAGGGACCGGCTCTGGAAACACCATATATTTT. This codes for CASSGGTGSGNTIYF.